This T cell receptor beta chain was recorded in a study of blood T cell repertoires in COVID-19. Repertoires were generated with immunoSEQ multiplex PCR, while TCRdb's copy carries only in-frame clones and drops some. Of about 190,000 clones in the sample, roughly 90% were seen once. The CDR3 length is 12 residues. Looked up from germline, CDR1 is SGHAT and CDR2 is FQDESV (reference sequence). Trimming removed 5 bases from V and 8 bases from J, with 10 bases in between. The clonotype originates from a woman aged 40 to 50 who had recovered from COVID-19. This chain links TRBV11-1 with TRBJ2-1; D not resolved. The source material was peripheral blood. This chain's CDR3 is CASSPGLDEQFF. The CDR3 nucleotides are TGTGCCAGCAGCCCCGGGTTGGATGAGCAGTTCTTC.